This TCR beta chain was retrieved from a study of T cell changes during pregnancy in multiple sclerosis. The table came from immunoSEQ multiplex PCR; TCRdb's copy has only in-frame clones and leaves some out. The sample shows 20,000 to 25,000 clones, under 90% of them seen only once. Germline CDR1 SGHTA, CDR2 FQGNSA. This CDR3 contains 18 residues. The V segment lost 5 bases and the J segment 3 bases; nucleotides outside the gene matches: 12. The sequence was obtained from a female donor with multiple sclerosis, enrolled in a pregnancy study. Sequences were derived from CD8+ T cells from peripheral blood mononuclear cells, sampled before pregnancy. The chain combines TRBV7-2 with TRBJ2-3; the match to TRBD2 covers 12 bases. The CDR3 coding sequence is TGTGCCAGCAGCACCCCTCGACTAGCGGGAGACGTAACAGATACGCAGTATTTT. Protein product: CASSTPRLAGDVTDTQYF.